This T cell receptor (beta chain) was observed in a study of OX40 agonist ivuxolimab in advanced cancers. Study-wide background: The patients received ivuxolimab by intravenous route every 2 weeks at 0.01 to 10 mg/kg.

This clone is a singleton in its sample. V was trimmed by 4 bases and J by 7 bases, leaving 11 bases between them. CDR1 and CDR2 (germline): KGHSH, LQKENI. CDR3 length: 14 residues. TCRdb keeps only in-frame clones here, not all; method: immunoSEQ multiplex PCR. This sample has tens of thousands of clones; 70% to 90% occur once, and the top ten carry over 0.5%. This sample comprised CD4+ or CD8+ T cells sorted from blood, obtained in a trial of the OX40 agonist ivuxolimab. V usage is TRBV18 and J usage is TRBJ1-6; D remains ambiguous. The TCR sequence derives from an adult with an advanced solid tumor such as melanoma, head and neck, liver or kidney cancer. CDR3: CASSQGGWNSPLHF. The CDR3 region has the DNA TGTGCCAGCTCACAGGGCGGATGGAATTCACCCCTCCACTTT.